The clone carrying this TCR beta chain has a single count. As yet, its antigen is unknown. TCRdb's table, derived via immunoSEQ multiplex PCR, lists solely in-frame clones and lacks some. The data contain fewer than 40,000 clones, more than 70% of them singletons. The data stem from a study of radiotherapy plus CTLA-4 blockade in lung cancer. About the study: The study recorded objective responses in roughly a sixth of patients and disease control in approximately 33%.

Trimming cost V 6 bases and J 2 bases, with 11 bases left between them. Germline CDR1 and CDR2: MNHNY and SVGAGI (reference sequence). The CDR3 loop spans 14 amino acids. Study-level findings and limits: Among blood TCR repertoires after radiotherapy plus ipilimumab, tumor-derived clones expanded.

Ipilimumab CTLA-4 blockade and focal radiation were given to patients with chemo-refractory metastatic non-small-cell lung cancer. Sequencing used peripheral blood, obtained from a patient treated with radiotherapy plus ipilimumab. The gene calls are TRBV6-6 and TRBJ1-3, with D possibly TRBD1 on 6 matching bases. The TCR was taken from a human donor with non-small cell lung cancer whose response to radiotherapy plus ipilimumab could not be evaluated. DNA of the CDR3: TGTGCCAGCAGATCACAGGGACCTGGAAACACCATATATTTT. It yields the protein CASRSQGPGNTIYF.